These 20 T cell receptor beta chains share one sample of origin, sequenced in a study of early T cells in non-severe SARS-CoV-2 infection. TCRdb redid the calling of the 5' RACE reads with MiXCR, one entry per CDR3 protein. The sample includes about 42,000 distinct CDR3 sequences, roughly 6.6% of them seen just once. Sequencing was performed on whole blood. The receptors shown here come from an adult who was a healthcare worker with PCR-confirmed SARS-CoV-2 infection or an uninfected control (not recorded which).

The chain uses TRBV6-2 or TRBV6-3 and TRBJ1-2, with TRBD1 matching 8 bases. The CDR3 sequence is 16 residues long. Germline V gene sequence: CDR1 MNHEY, CDR2 SVGEGT. Germline trimming cut 2 bases from V and 4 bases from J; bases unmatched to any gene: 9. Here the CDR3 reads CASSYPTDRVGYGYTF. The CDR3 coding sequence is TGTGCCAGCAGTTACCCTACGGACAGGGTTGGCTATGGCTACACCTTC.

The V and J genes are TRBV29-1 and TRBJ2-7; D remains unclear. Germline V gene sequence: CDR1 SQVTM, CDR2 ANQGSEA. The CDR3 is 11 residues long. Trimming pared 5 bases from V and 3 bases from J, leaving 8 bases between. CDR3 loop: CSVTRDYEQYF. In nucleotides, the CDR3 is TGCAGCGTTACAAGGGACTACGAGCAGTACTTC.

V gene TRBV20-1 combines with J gene TRBJ2-7; D call uncertain. Trimming shortened V by 3 bases and J by 4 bases, and 16 bases separated the two germline ends. The CDR3 runs 14 residues. Germline-derived CDR1 and CDR2 are DFQATT and SNEGSKA (reference sequence). The CDR3 DNA reads as TGCAGTGCTAGGTCCCCCCTGGGGATGTACGAGCAGTACTTC. Amino acid sequence: CSARSPLGMYEQYF.

The CDR3 bases are TGCGCCAGCAGCCAGGGTTATGGCGGGGCGTACAATGAGCAGTTCTTC. This encodes CASSQGYGGAYNEQFF. V usage is TRBV4-3 and J usage is TRBJ2-1, with a possible D match to TRBD2 (6 bases). CDR1 and CDR2 from the germline V gene are LGHNA and YSLEER. Deletions cut 3 bases from V and 4 bases from J, with 16 bases between. The CDR3 sequence is 16 residues long.

This clonotype was recorded many times. CDR3 sequence (DNA): TGTGCCAGCACCTACGGGGGGGGGACTGAAGCTTTCTTT. It specifies CASTYGGGTEAFF. This chain connects TRBV6-5 to TRBJ1-1, with D perhaps matching TRBD1 (5 bases). The CDR3 has 13 residues. The V gene lost 7 bases and the J gene lost 5 bases, with 14 bases spanning the gap. CDR1 is MNHEY, CDR2 SVGAGI, per germline.

This clonotype was seen more than once but under ten times. The chain links TRBV5-5 to TRBJ2-7; D may be TRBD1 (5 bases). Germline V gives CDR1 SGHKS, CDR2 YYEKEE (reference sequence). The CDR3 consists of 13 residues. V lost 4 bases and J lost 4, with 12 bases in between. As DNA, the CDR3 is TGTGCCAGCAGCCCGGTAGGGGTGTACGAGCAGTACTTC. This translates into CASSPVGVYEQYF.

In its sample, this clonotype is medium-sized. The rearrangement links TRBV6-6 to TRBJ2-7; 8 nucleotides match TRBD1. This CDR3 contains 13 residues. Germline values: CDR1 MNHNY, CDR2 SVGAGI (reference sequence). V lost 2 bases, J lost 5 bases, and 2 bases stayed unmatched. This chain's CDR3 is CASSYVDRDEQYF. The CDR3 DNA reads as TGTGCCAGCAGTTACGTGGACAGGGACGAGCAGTACTTC.

The rearrangement links TRBV2 to TRBJ1-4, with 7 positions matching TRBD1. The CDR3 has 15 amino acids. Germline loops: CDR1 SNHLY, CDR2 FYNNEI. V lost 5 bases and J lost 5; bases outside the gene matches: 8. CDR3 in amino acids: CASSPMTGKNEKLFF. The CDR3 region has the DNA TGTGCCAGCAGTCCCATGACAGGGAAGAATGAAAAACTGTTTTTT.

The sample holds a few counts of this clonotype. The chain carries TRBV9 and TRBJ2-7; D is ambiguous. The CDR3 extends over 14 amino acids. Trimming stripped 0 bases from V and 0 bases from J, with 7 bases between. Germline V gene lookup returns CDR1 SGDLS and CDR2 YYNGEE. Here the CDR3 reads CASSVGLASYEQYF. The CDR3 DNA reads as TGTGCCAGCAGCGTAGGACTTGCCTCCTACGAGCAGTACTTC.

This clonotype has at least ten counts. The V and J genes are TRBV2 and TRBJ1-5; D not certain. This CDR3 region has 15 residues. Germline V gene data show CDR1 as SNHLY and CDR2 as FYNNEI. V gave up 0 bases and J gave up 2 bases, with 8 bases separating them. CDR3 residues: CASSEAGVGNQPQHF. For the CDR3, the DNA is TGTGCCAGCAGTGAAGCTGGGGTGGGCAATCAGCCCCAGCATTTT.

This clonotype has at least ten counts. The V gene is TRBV21-1, the J gene TRBJ2-2. TRBV21-1 is tagged as a pseudogene. The CDR3 contains 12 residues. The CDR3 is CASSRNTGELFF. The CDR3 DNA is TGTGCCAGCAGTCGTAACACCGGGGAGCTGTTTTTT.

The table lists this clonotype with many counts. The CDR3 coding sequence is TGTGCTAGTGGCAAGCCGGGACAGGGGGAAGAGACCCAGTACTTC. Encoded protein: CASGKPGQGEETQYF. The chain employs TRBV12-5 and TRBJ2-5; 11 nucleotides line up with TRBD1. This CDR3 contains 15 residues. The trim removed 6 bases at V and 3 bases at J, leaving 6 bases unmatched. Germline CDR1 and CDR2: LGHNT and FRNRAP.

The CDR3 DNA follows: TGTGCCAGCAGTTACTCCCGGTCTCGAAGTTATAATTCACCCCTCCACTTT. Translating gives CASSYSRSRSYNSPLHF. The genes are TRBV6-5 and TRBJ1-6; D is unclear. Germline V CDR1 and CDR2: MNHEY, SVGAGI. V lost 0 bases and J lost 4, with 13 bases in between. CDR3 size: 17 residues.

This sequence joins TRBV5-1 and TRBJ1-1; D remains unclear. V was cut by 4 bases and J by 6 bases, with 19 bases left in between. Germline assignment: CDR1 SGHRS and CDR2 YFSETQ. CDR3 length equals 15 residues. This CDR3 reads CASSAEVVRFAEAFF. Written as DNA, the CDR3 is TGCGCCAGCAGCGCAGAGGTTGTTCGGTTCGCTGAAGCTTTCTTT.

The CDR3: CASSRDRTAEAFF. CDR3 in DNA: TGTGCCAGCAGCCGAGACAGGACCGCTGAAGCTTTCTTT. The chain uses TRBV7-8 and TRBJ1-1, with TRBD1 as a possible D gene (6 bases). The V gene's germline CDR1 is SGHVS and CDR2 FQNEAQ. Trimming shortened V by 5 bases and J by 6 bases, and 13 bases separated the two germline ends. The CDR3 has 13 residues.

This clonotype has more than one count but fewer than ten. The chain carries TRBV9 and TRBJ2-7; D not resolved. Germline CDR1 reads SGDLS; CDR2 reads YYNGEE. Trimming removed 4 bases from V and 0 bases from J, with 8 bases in between. This CDR3 contains 13 residues. CDR3 nucleotides: TGTGCCAGCAGCCCCACGGTCTCCTACGAGCAGTACTTC. Amino acids: CASSPTVSYEQYF.

This clonotype came up many times. The chain couples TRBV12-3 or TRBV12-4 to TRBJ2-7, with 7 bases fitting TRBD1. Trimming at V came to 7 bases and at J to 3 bases, leaving 15 bases not matched to a gene. The CDR3 length is 16 residues. The CDR3 is CASTHPGTAYHYEQYF. The CDR3 coding sequence is TGTGCCAGCACCCATCCCGGGACAGCTTATCACTACGAGCAGTACTTC.

The V call is TRBV13, the J call TRBJ2-7; perhaps D is TRBD1 or TRBD2 (5 bases each). The V gene lost 0 bases and the J gene lost 0 bases, with 15 bases spanning the gap. This CDR3 is built from 17 residues. Germline CDR1 PRHDT, CDR2 FYEKMQ (reference sequence). CDR3 loop: CASSLGLGTQSSYEQYF. The CDR3 region has the DNA TGTGCCAGCAGCTTAGGCCTGGGGACGCAAAGCTCCTACGAGCAGTACTTC.

V and J are TRBV7-2 and TRBJ2-7; 9 bases match TRBD1. This CDR3 has 15 residues. Germline values: CDR1 SGHTA, CDR2 FQGNSA. V was clipped by 5 bases and J by 2 bases; unmatched bases: 7. CDR3 amino acids: CASSPQGANTYEQYF. As DNA, the CDR3 is TGTGCCAGCAGCCCACAGGGGGCGAATACCTACGAGCAGTACTTC.

The chain joins TRBV29-1 to TRBJ2-1; D remains unclear. CDR1 is SQVTM, CDR2 ANQGSEA, per germline. The CDR3 is made up of 13 amino acids. V dropped 5 bases and J dropped 2 bases, with 10 bases sitting between them. This CDR3 reads CSVPTGPYNEQFF. The CDR3 DNA reads TGCAGCGTTCCGACTGGTCCCTACAATGAGCAGTTCTTC.